The 27 T cell receptor beta chains below were found in one sample sequenced in a study of identical twins. TCRdb re-analysed the 5' RACE reads in MiXCR, keeping a single row per CDR3 protein. The sample has around 1.7 million distinct CDR3 sequences; less than 35% are singletons. The source material was cord blood. The receptors derive from a newborn girl in good health.

The J gene is TRBJ1-6, the V gene TRBV6-5; 8 bases match TRBD1. V lost 2 bases, J lost 8 bases, and 5 bases stayed unmatched. Germline CDR1 reads MNHEY; CDR2 reads SVGAGI. The CDR3 contains 15 residues. In DNA form, the CDR3 reads TGTGCCAGCAGTTACGCAGACAGGGGAGATTCACCCCTCCACTTT. Protein: CASSYADRGDSPLHF.

The chain has TRBV12-3 or TRBV12-4 and TRBJ2-1; possibly TRBD1 or TRBD2 for D (5 bases each). V shed 3 bases and J shed 9 bases, with 27 bases lying between them. The CDR3 is 18 residues long. CDR3: CASSFGHSLCQRGGEQFF. The CDR3 nucleotides are TGTGCCAGCAGTTTTGGACATAGCTTATGCCAGAGGGGCGGTGAGCAGTTCTTC.

The chain couples TRBV29-1 to TRBJ2-1; a weak D match, TRBD1 (5 bases). This CDR3 is built from 12 residues. Germline V gene sequence: CDR1 SQVTM, CDR2 ANQGSEA. The V and J ends lost 1 base and 4 bases respectively, with 5 bases between them. For the CDR3, the DNA is TGCAGCGTTGAAGGGACATACAATGAGCAGTTCTTC. Encoded protein: CSVEGTYNEQFF.

Of note for this clonotype: This may be a read error: a much more frequent sequence differs by one nucleotide. The genes are TRBV3-1 and TRBJ2-1; D ambiguous. CDR3 size: 16 residues. Germline CDR1 LGHDT, CDR2 YNNKEL (reference sequence). Trimming removed 1 base from V and 10 bases from J, with 20 bases in between. The CDR3 coding sequence is TGTGCCAGCAGCCAAGTTCTGTGGCACTCGTCCTACGAGCAGTTCTTC. Residues: CASSQVLWHSSYEQFF.

DNA for the CDR3: TGTGCCAGCAGTCGTACAGGTTCTCAGGGAGCTTTCTTT. It encodes CASSRTGSQGAFF. The genes are TRBV12-3 or TRBV12-4 and TRBJ1-1, with D perhaps TRBD1 (5 bases). The CDR3 consists of 13 residues. The germline V and J ends were trimmed by 5 bases and 10 bases, with 17 bases remaining between them.

V usage is TRBV20-1 and J usage is TRBJ2-5, with a tentative D call TRBD2 (5 bases). The assigned J gene may be wrong: the sequence end matches TRBJ2-7 better. The germline V gene encodes CDR1 DFQATT and CDR2 SNEGSKA (reference sequence). The CDR3 is made up of 10 amino acids. The CDR3 spells CSVSVYEQYF. The CDR3 region has the DNA TGCAGTGTTAGCGTCTACGAGCAGTACTTC.

This clonotype was observed a single time. A much larger clone differs by one base, so this may be a read error. V gene TRBV27 combines with J gene TRBJ2-5; D might be TRBD2 (5 bases). From germline, CDR1 is MNHEY and CDR2 SMNVEV (reference sequence). The CDR3 runs to 16 residues. V shed 5 bases and J shed 11 bases, with 27 bases lying between them. CDR3 region: CASSPLGVNLDNEQYF. The DNA for the CDR3 is TGTGCCAGCAGTCCCCTCGGGGTCAACCTTGACAATGAGCAGTACTTC.

About this clonotype itself: This may arise from a read error, as a much more abundant clone is one base away. Because it lacks the conserved phenylalanine or tryptophan at the end, this CDR3 is likely a read error. V is TRBV4-2 and J is TRBJ2-3; 9 bases align to TRBD2. The CDR3 consists of 15 residues. Germline V gives CDR1 LGHNA, CDR2 YNFKEQ. With V trimmed by 0 bases and J by 5 bases, 3 bases remained unmatched. The CDR3 loop reads CASSQDSGSQDTQYV. The DNA of the CDR3 is TGTGCCAGCAGCCAAGATAGCGGGAGTCAAGATACGCAGTATGTT.

The genes are TRBV29-1 and TRBJ1-2, with TRBD1 identical over 9 bases. V shed 1 base and J 7 bases; nucleotides not matched to a gene: 7. Germline loops: CDR1 SQVTM, CDR2 ANQGSEA. The CDR3 loop spans 14 amino acids. Written as DNA, the CDR3 is TGCAGCGTTGAAGGGACAGGGGTAGTGGGTGGCTACACCTTC. Its translation is CSVEGTGVVGGYTF.

This clonotype occurred a few times. The chain combines TRBV18 with TRBJ2-5; 8 nucleotides match TRBD1. The end of the DNA aligns better with TRBJ2-7, so the J call may be wrong. The CDR3 has 15 residues. CDR1 and CDR2 (germline): KGHSH, LQKENI. DNA of the CDR3: TGTGCCAGCTCATATCTGGGACAGGAGTACCACGAGCAGTACTTC. Protein sequence: CASSYLGQEYHEQYF.

Remarks on this clonotype: One base away lies a much larger clone, so this may be a sequencing read error. The chain recombines TRBV28 with TRBJ2-5; D might be TRBD2 (5 bases). The CDR3 spans 15 residues. Trimming pared 6 bases from V and 11 bases from J, leaving 25 bases between. CDR1 MDHEN and CDR2 SYDVKM come from the germline V gene. In DNA form, the CDR3 reads TGTGCCAGCAGGCCGGCTTACCGAGGGAAAAATGAGCAGTACTTC. It specifies CASRPAYRGKNEQYF.

This clonotype has just a few counts. The rearrangement uses TRBV25-1 and TRBJ2-5, with D tentatively TRBD2 (7 bases). V gave up 2 bases and J gave up 4 bases, with 8 bases separating them. Germline V gene sequence: CDR1 MGHDK, CDR2 SYGVNS. This CDR3 has 13 residues. The CDR3 sequence: CASSEGGAETQYF. The CDR3 DNA reads TGTGCCAGCAGTGAAGGGGGGGCAGAGACCCAGTACTTC.

The chain carries TRBV2 and TRBJ2-5; D remains ambiguous. CDR1 and CDR2 from the germline V gene are SNHLY and FYNNEI. This CDR3 has 13 residues. V was pared by 4 bases and J by 5 bases, with 11 bases between. Here the CDR3 DNA reads TGTGCCAGCAGTGGCGCCAAGGTGGAGACCCAGTACTTC. Its translation: CASSGAKVETQYF. Together with reference TRBV2 and TRBJ2-5, the CDR3 gives the full variable domain: EPEVTQTPSHQVTQMGQEVILRCVPISNHLYFYWYRQILGQKVEFLVSFYNNEISEKSEIFDDQFSVERPDGSNFTLKIRSTKLEDSAMYFCASSGAKVETQYFGPGTRLLVL.

This clonotype was detected many times. The chain joins TRBV27 to TRBJ2-1; D uncertain. The CDR3 contains 13 residues. The V gene lost 2 bases and the J gene lost 4 bases, with 6 bases spanning the gap. Germline-derived CDR1 and CDR2 are MNHEY and SMNVEV (reference sequence). CDR3 sequence reads: CASSLGMYNEQFF. The CDR3 DNA reads as TGTGCCAGCAGTTTAGGAATGTACAATGAGCAGTTCTTC.

This chain uses TRBV11-2 with TRBJ1-2; 9 nucleotides align to TRBD1. The CDR3 totals 16 residues. In germline, CDR1 is SGHAT, CDR2 FQNNGV. Trimming cost V 1 base and J 7 bases; bases outside gene matches: 10. The CDR3 loop reads CASSLVPGQGPLGYTF. In DNA form, the CDR3 reads TGTGCCAGCAGCTTAGTCCCGGGACAGGGCCCCCTTGGCTACACCTTC.

This clonotype was recorded a few times. This chain uses TRBV2 with TRBJ2-3; TRBD2 is a possible D gene (6 bases). The CDR3 runs 12 residues. Trimming left V 9 bases short and J 12 bases short, with 19 bases between. Germline V gene sequence: CDR1 SNHLY, CDR2 FYNNEI. The CDR3 DNA is TGTGCCAGTTCCGGGACTTCCACCCCTCAGTATTTT. Protein: CASSGTSTPQYF.

In its sample, this clonotype was seen many times. This CDR3 reads CASSQDFRPYEQYF. DNA for the CDR3: TGTGCCAGCAGCCAAGATTTCCGACCCTACGAGCAGTACTTC. The chain links TRBV3-1 to TRBJ2-7; D gene uncertain. Looked up from germline, CDR1 is LGHDT and CDR2 is YNNKEL (reference sequence). The CDR3 is made up of 14 amino acids. The germline V and J ends were trimmed by 0 bases and 2 bases, with 8 bases remaining between them.

This chain links TRBV20-1 with TRBJ1-2; D is ambiguous. CDR1 and CDR2 from the germline V gene are DFQATT and SNEGSKA (reference sequence). V gave up 1 base and J gave up 8 bases, with 11 bases separating them. There are 12 residues in the CDR3. The chain's CDR3 is CSARAGVRGYTF. The CDR3 region has the DNA TGCAGTGCTAGAGCTGGGGTTCGAGGCTACACCTTC.

This clonotype was recorded a few times. The rearrangement joins TRBV28 to TRBJ2-7, with D tentatively TRBD1 (6 bases). The CDR3 totals 15 residues. V was clipped by 5 bases and J by 2 bases, with 16 bases between them. In germline, CDR1 is MDHEN, CDR2 SYDVKM. CDR3 in amino acids: CASSQQDSRTYEQYF. As DNA, the CDR3 is TGTGCCAGCAGTCAACAGGACAGTCGCACCTACGAGCAGTACTTC.

The CDR3 coding sequence is TGCAGTGCCCCCCCCGGGGGAGGCCCCTACAATGAGCAGTACTTC. Its translation is CSAPPGGGPYNEQYF. The V call is TRBV20-1, the J call TRBJ2-1; tentative D call: TRBD2 (6 bases). The DNA matches TRBJ2-7 better at its end, which makes the J call doubtful. The CDR3 is made up of 15 amino acids. Germline V CDR1 and CDR2: DFQATT, SNEGSKA (reference sequence).

This clonotype was observed a few times. J is TRBJ2-3 and V is TRBV28, with a tentative D call TRBD1 (5 bases). The germline gives CDR1 MDHEN, CDR2 SYDVKM. There are 15 residues in the CDR3. Trimming removed 1 base from V and 6 bases from J, with 14 bases in between. CDR3 DNA sequence: TGTGCCAGCAGTTTATATAGCAGGGATGGGGATACGCAGTATTTT. Translated: CASSLYSRDGDTQYF.

The sample holds a few counts of this clonotype. This chain links TRBV7-9 with TRBJ1-1; TRBD1 matches at 12 bases. With V trimmed by 5 bases and J by 4 bases, 8 bases remained unmatched. Germline V gives CDR1 SEHNR, CDR2 FQNEAQ (reference sequence). There are 16 residues in the CDR3. CDR3 sequence: CASSGDRGLLGTEAFF. The CDR3 DNA reads TGTGCCAGCAGCGGGGACAGGGGGCTCCTAGGCACTGAAGCTTTCTTT. Variable domain in full (rest from reference TRBV7-9 and TRBJ1-1): DTGVSQNPRHKITKRGQNVTFRCDPISEHNRLYWYRQTLGQGPEFLTYFQNEAQLEKSRLLSDRFSAERPKGSFSTLEIQRTEQGDSAMYLCASSGDRGLLGTEAFFGQGTRLTVV.

This clonotype has at least ten counts. The genes are TRBV20-1 and TRBJ2-5; D ambiguous. Trimming stripped 7 bases from V and 2 bases from J, with 14 bases between. CDR1 and CDR2 (germline): DFQATT, SNEGSKA (reference sequence). The CDR3 extends over 13 amino acids. CDR3 nucleotide sequence: TGCAGTGGGGTTGGACCCCCGCAAGAGACCCAGTACTTC. Translation gives CSGVGPPQETQYF.

This clonotype has a handful of counts. V gene TRBV28 combines with J gene TRBJ1-5; 8 positions match TRBD1. The CDR3 is 16 amino acids. V dropped 6 bases and J dropped 4; count of bases not matched to a gene: 11. From germline, CDR1 is MDHEN and CDR2 SYDVKM. The CDR3 DNA is TGTGCCAGCAGCCCAACTAGGGGACAGGAAAATCAGCCCCAGCATTTT. Its protein is CASSPTRGQENQPQHF.

The V call is TRBV15, the J call TRBJ2-1, with TRBD2 matching 9 bases. Germline CDR1 and CDR2: LNHNV and YYDKDF (reference sequence). CDR3 length: 17 amino acids. J was trimmed by 8 bases and V by 0 bases; bases with no gene match: 11. CDR3 in DNA: TGTGCCACCAGCAGAGAATTGCTGGGTAGCGGGGGCTATGAGCAGTTCTTC. This codes for CATSRELLGSGGYEQFF.

V usage is TRBV3-1 and J usage is TRBJ2-7; D is uncertain. This CDR3 comprises 14 residues. Between the trimmed V and J ends, which lost 1 base and 2 bases, there was a span of 9 bases. CDR1 is LGHDT, CDR2 YNNKEL, per germline (reference sequence). In DNA form, the CDR3 reads TGTGCCAGCAGCCAAGCTGAACTGACCTACGAGCAGTACTTC. Its translation: CASSQAELTYEQYF.

This clonotype was detected a few times. The rearrangement links TRBV2 to TRBJ2-3; TRBD2 aligns across 11 bases. Germline V lookup: CDR1 SNHLY, CDR2 FYNNEI. CDR3 length: 14 residues. V lost 6 bases and J lost 5; bases outside the gene matches: 4. The CDR3 sequence: CASRIAGGGDTQYF. In DNA, the CDR3 is TGTGCCAGCAGAATAGCGGGAGGGGGAGATACGCAGTATTTT.